Listed here are 30 T cell receptor beta chains from one sample, sequenced in a study of shared T cell receptors in the human thymus. Using immunoSEQ multiplex PCR, the repertoire was profiled, and TCRdb retains in-frame clones only, with some absent. The sample contains fewer than 700,000 clones, 88% of which appear only once. The same sample was also used in a study of human thymus T cells.

What was sequenced was thymocytes. These receptors originate from a boy in the first two years of life with a congenital heart defect.

A few counts support this clone. The J gene is TRBJ2-1, the V gene TRBV12-1; the DNA was not used to check the table's D call, TRBD2. TRBV12-1 counts as a pseudogene. This CDR3 spans 13 amino acids. The CDR3 loop reads CASSFGGSDEQFF. The CDR3 coding sequence is TGTGCCAGCAGCTTTGGCGGGAGCGATGAGCAGTTCTTC.

The chain is built from TRBV28 and TRBJ1-5; TRBD1 matches at 9 bases. V shed 5 bases, J shed 5 bases, and the junction held 4 bases outside the gene matches. This CDR3 has 14 residues. Germline-derived CDR1 and CDR2 are MDHEN and SYDVKM. The CDR3 is CASSAGQGDQPQHF. The CDR3 bases are TGTGCCAGCAGTGCGGGACAGGGCGATCAGCCCCAGCATTTT.

The rearrangement links TRBV7-9 to TRBJ1-1; D possibly corresponds to TRBD1 (5 bases). Per the germline V gene, CDR1 is SEHNR and CDR2 is FQNEAQ (reference sequence). V was cut by 5 bases and J by 7 bases, with 14 bases left in between. The CDR3 totals 13 residues. The CDR3 loop reads CASSPTGGGEAFF. Written as DNA, the CDR3 is TGTGCCAGCAGCCCGACTGGGGGGGGTGAAGCTTTCTTT.

Concerning this clone itself: The junction and the germline gene differ at one end; a read error may be behind it. The V call is TRBV28, the J call TRBJ1-2; the match to TRBD1 covers 7 bases. The CDR3 consists of 14 residues. Germline lookup yields CDR1 MDHEN and CDR2 SYDVKM. The CDR3 sequence: CASSLTGELYCYTF. The CDR3 DNA is TGTGCCAGCAGTTTAACAGGGGAACTCTATTGCTACACCTTC.

The chain joins TRBV4-1 to TRBJ2-3; D ambiguous. CDR3 size: 15 residues. Trimming removed 3 bases at V and 3 bases at J, with 13 bases between. Germline V lookup: CDR1 MGHRA, CDR2 YSYEKL. The chain's CDR3 is CASSHPEFQTDTQYF. In DNA, the CDR3 is TGCGCCAGCAGCCATCCGGAGTTTCAGACAGATACGCAGTATTTT.

The CDR3 reads CASTSQTSGPRPSLIGKYF. CDR3 sequence (DNA): TGTGCCAGCACCTCCCAGACTAGCGGGCCTAGACCTTCCTTAATAGGCAAGTACTTC. This chain joins TRBV27 and TRBJ2-7; 10 bases match TRBD2. CDR3 size: 19 residues. V was clipped by 7 bases and J by 11 bases; unmatched bases: 29. Germline loops: CDR1 MNHEY, CDR2 SMNVEV (reference sequence).

CDR3 protein: CASRAGTGDVARNQPQHF. The DNA of the CDR3 is TGTGCCAGCAGGGCCGGGACAGGGGACGTAGCGCGGAATCAGCCCCAGCATTTT. The chain has TRBV2 and TRBJ1-5; TRBD1 agrees at 10 bases. After removal of 6 bases from V and 4 bases from J, the junction contained 15 bases not matched to a gene. The germline V gene has CDR1 SNHLY and CDR2 FYNNEI. The CDR3 extends over 18 amino acids.

The rearrangement uses TRBV5-1 and TRBJ2-1; tentatively, D is TRBD2 (6 bases). This CDR3 has 17 amino acids. Trimming took 4 bases from V and 0 from J, leaving 17 bases between them. Germline values: CDR1 SGHRS, CDR2 YFSETQ. The CDR3 here is CASSHPGASGSYNEQFF. In DNA form, the CDR3 reads TGCGCCAGCAGCCACCCGGGAGCCAGCGGCTCCTACAATGAGCAGTTCTTC.

The rearrangement links TRBV6-1 to TRBJ1-4, with D possibly TRBD1 on 5 matching bases. CDR1 and CDR2 (germline): MNHNS, SASEGT. The CDR3 runs to 15 residues. Trimming left V 4 bases short and J 8 bases short, with 17 bases between. The CDR3 DNA follows: TGTGCCAGCAGTGTTCCGGGCGGCGGGGGAGAAAAACTGTTTTTT. Translated: CASSVPGGGGEKLFF.

This clone came up a few times. This rearrangement joins TRBV13 to TRBJ2-1; D is unresolved. Germline loops: CDR1 PRHDT, CDR2 FYEKMQ (reference sequence). The CDR3 loop spans 14 amino acids. V was cut by 5 bases and J by 5 bases, with 13 bases left in between. The CDR3 bases are TGTGCCAGCAGCCCTGGAACAGTCCACAATGAGCAGTTCTTC. Residues: CASSPGTVHNEQFF.

The V and J genes are TRBV4-3 and TRBJ2-6, with D hard to call. Germline V lookup: CDR1 LGHNA, CDR2 YSLEER. The CDR3 length is 19 residues. V shed 1 base and J shed 4 bases, with 20 bases lying between them. In DNA, the CDR3 is TGCGCCAGCAGCCAAGTTAAAGAACTCCCTAGTTGGGGGGCCAACGTCCTGACTTTC. Translated: CASSQVKELPSWGANVLTF.

The chain combines TRBV9 with TRBJ2-1; a possible D gene is TRBD2 (6 bases). This CDR3 region has 15 residues. The V end was cut by 3 bases, the J end by 0 bases, with 10 bases between. CDR1 is SGDLS, CDR2 YYNGEE, per germline. CDR3 sequence (DNA): TGTGCCAGCAGCGATAGCGGCCTCTCCTACAATGAGCAGTTCTTC. Protein: CASSDSGLSYNEQFF.

The rearrangement uses TRBV7-2 and TRBJ2-2; D ambiguous. The CDR3 covers 13 residues. V was trimmed by 3 bases and J by 6 bases, leaving 8 bases between them. Germline values: CDR1 SGHTA, CDR2 FQGNSA. CDR3 amino acids: CASSFEPAGELFF. CDR3 DNA sequence: TGTGCCAGCAGCTTTGAACCGGCCGGGGAGCTGTTTTTT.

V and J are TRBV7-2 and TRBJ2-7, with 10 bases that match TRBD2. Germline CDR1 reads SGHTA; CDR2 reads FQGNSA. CDR3 length: 15 amino acids. The junction had 6 bases not matched to a gene; V was cut back by 5 bases and J by 2 bases. The CDR3 DNA sequence: TGTGCCAGCAGCCCTCTAGCGGGAGAGACCTACGAGCAGTACTTC. As protein: CASSPLAGETYEQYF.

V and J are TRBV14 and TRBJ2-5; D is unresolved. V was clipped by 1 base and J by 0 bases, with 6 bases between them. CDR1 and CDR2 (germline): SGHDN, FVKESK. The CDR3 has 14 amino acids. The DNA of the CDR3 is TGTGCCAGCAGCCAAGGACAAGACCAAGAGACCCAGTACTTC. This gives the protein CASSQGQDQETQYF.

This clone was recorded once. This CDR3 reads CASSLGRSCSGMDEQYF. CDR3 sequence (DNA): TGTGCCAGCAGCTTAGGACGGAGTTGTAGCGGGATGGACGAGCAGTACTTC. The chain is built from TRBV7-9 and TRBJ2-7; 8 bases fit TRBD2. The germline CDR1 and CDR2 sequences are SEHNR and FQNEAQ (reference sequence). The J segment lost 5 bases and the V segment lost 1 base, leaving 13 bases of the junction unmatched. CDR3 size: 17 residues.

The chain combines TRBV28 with TRBJ2-7; 10 nucleotides match TRBD1. Losses at the gene ends were 6 bases for V and 3 bases for J; bases not matched to a gene: 8. CDR3 length: 15 amino acids. The V gene's germline CDR1 is MDHEN and CDR2 SYDVKM. For the CDR3, the DNA is TGTGCCAGCAGCTCTACCGGGGACAGGGGCTACGAGCAGTACTTC. The encoded protein is CASSSTGDRGYEQYF.

CDR3 sequence reads: CASSLGLAGENEQFF. CDR3 coding DNA: TGTGCCAGCAGCTTAGGGCTAGCGGGAGAGAATGAGCAGTTCTTC. This chain uses TRBV11-2 with TRBJ2-1; 10 bases are shared with TRBD2. Trimming took 1 base from V and 7 from J; bases not matched to a gene: 4. The CDR3 contains 15 residues. Per the germline V gene, CDR1 is SGHAT and CDR2 is FQNNGV.

The chain has TRBV19 and TRBJ1-3; weak D call: TRBD1 (6 bases). Germline CDR1 reads LNHDA; CDR2 reads SQIVND (reference sequence). V was cut by 4 bases and J by 1 base, with 8 bases left in between. The CDR3 has 14 amino acids. The CDR3 DNA sequence: TGTGCCAGTAGTACACAGGGATCTGGAAACACCATATATTTT. As protein: CASSTQGSGNTIYF.

The rearrangement links TRBV25-1 to TRBJ2-2; 9 nucleotides align to TRBD2. Losses at the gene ends were 6 bases for V and 4 bases for J; bases not matched to a gene: 9. In germline, CDR1 is MGHDK, CDR2 SYGVNS. This CDR3 region has 16 residues. The CDR3 protein is CASRRGLAGTTGELFF. Here the CDR3 DNA reads TGTGCCAGCAGAAGAGGGCTAGCGGGAACCACCGGGGAGCTGTTTTTT.

V usage is TRBV15 and J usage is TRBJ2-7; the match to TRBD1 covers 9 bases. The ends lost 5 bases at V and 6 bases at J; junction bases unmatched: 11. Per the germline V gene, CDR1 is LNHNV and CDR2 is YYDKDF (reference sequence). The length of the CDR3 is 15 residues. In DNA form, the CDR3 reads TGTGCCACCAGCGGGTACCGGGACAGGGACAGCGAGCAGTACTTC. It translates to CATSGYRDRDSEQYF. Full variable domain (outside the CDR3, taken from reference TRBV15 and TRBJ2-7): DAMVIQNPRYQVTQFGKPVTLSCSQTLNHNVMYWYQQKSSQAPKLLFHYYDKDFNNEADTPDNFQSRRPNTSFCFLDIRSPGLGDTAMYLCATSGYRDRDSEQYFGPGTRLTVT.

The J gene is TRBJ1-2, the V gene TRBV6-6; TRBD1 matches at 10 bases. Germline CDR1 is MNHNY and CDR2 is SVGAGI (reference sequence). V lost 6 bases, J lost 9 bases, and 10 bases stayed unmatched. This CDR3 spans 14 amino acids. In DNA, the CDR3 is TGTGCCAGCAGCTCCGGGACAGGGGTTTTGAGCTACACCTTC. Amino acids: CASSSGTGVLSYTF.

This chain joins TRBV19 and TRBJ2-3, with 7 bases aligning to TRBD2. CDR1 is LNHDA, CDR2 SQIVND, per germline (reference sequence). This CDR3 contains 13 residues. With 7 bases clipped from V and 3 bases from J, the junction kept 4 bases outside the gene matches. This CDR3 reads CASTTGRTDTQYF. CDR3 bases: TGTGCCAGTACCACCGGGAGGACAGATACGCAGTATTTT.

Only one count was recorded for this clone. This chain connects TRBV19 to TRBJ2-3; 12 nucleotides agree with TRBD2. The CDR3 runs to 17 residues. The V gene's germline CDR1 is LNHDA and CDR2 SQIVND (reference sequence). The V and J ends lost 5 bases and 3 bases, in that order; junction bases with no gene match: 9. The CDR3 DNA reads TGTGCCAGTAGTGCCGAGACTAGCGGGAGTGAGACAGATACGCAGTATTTT. As protein: CASSAETSGSETDTQYF.

The V and J genes are TRBV10-1 and TRBJ2-7; maybe TRBD2 (5 bases). With 4 bases removed from V and 3 bases from J, the gap between germline ends came to 10 bases. The CDR3 is 13 amino acids. Germline values: CDR1 WNHNN, CDR2 SYGVQD (reference sequence). The CDR3 region is CASSVRGNYEQYF. The CDR3 nucleotides read TGCGCCAGCAGTGTTCGGGGTAACTACGAGCAGTACTTC.

The chain couples TRBV7-2 to TRBJ1-2; tentative D call: TRBD1 (5 bases). V was cut by 5 bases and J by 0 bases, with 19 bases left in between. This CDR3 is 17 amino acids long. Germline CDR1 reads SGHTA; CDR2 reads FQGNSA. DNA of the CDR3: TGTGCCAGCAGCCCCGATGTCCAGGGCCAAGCTAACTATGGCTACACCTTC. It codes for CASSPDVQGQANYGYTF.

The rearrangement uses TRBV30 and TRBJ2-2; TRBD1 matches 7 bases. The length of the CDR3 is 14 residues. J gave up 8 bases and V 3 bases, and 9 bases lay outside the gene matches. In germline, CDR1 is GTSNPN, CDR2 SVGIG (reference sequence). The CDR3 loop is CAWRFGTVLGELFF. The CDR3 DNA reads TGTGCCTGGAGGTTCGGGACAGTCTTGGGGGAGCTGTTTTTT.

The genes are TRBV28 and TRBJ2-7; 8 nucleotides line up with TRBD1. Germline loops: CDR1 MDHEN, CDR2 SYDVKM. Trimming removed 5 bases from V and 6 bases from J; junction bases left unmatched: 6. CDR3 size: 13 residues. This chain's CDR3 is CASSPATGVEQYF. The DNA of the CDR3 is TGTGCCAGCAGTCCAGCGACAGGGGTCGAGCAGTACTTC.

The rearrangement joins TRBV29-1 to TRBJ2-5; 9 nucleotides align to TRBD1. The CDR3 sequence is 14 residues long. Trimming cost V 1 base and J 4 bases; bases outside gene matches: 4. Germline V lookup: CDR1 SQVTM, CDR2 ANQGSEA. CDR3 loop: CSVEGTGDGETQYF. The DNA for the CDR3 is TGCAGCGTTGAAGGGACAGGGGATGGAGAGACCCAGTACTTC.

The chain couples TRBV6-4 to TRBJ2-6; 11 bases match TRBD1. Looked up from germline, CDR1 is MRHNA and CDR2 is SNTAGT. This CDR3 spans 17 amino acids. The ends lost 6 bases at V and 0 bases at J; junction bases unmatched: 4. Here the CDR3 DNA reads TGTGCCAGCAGGGGGACAGGGGGGCCCTCTGGGGCCAACGTCCTGACTTTC. Its translation: CASRGTGGPSGANVLTF.